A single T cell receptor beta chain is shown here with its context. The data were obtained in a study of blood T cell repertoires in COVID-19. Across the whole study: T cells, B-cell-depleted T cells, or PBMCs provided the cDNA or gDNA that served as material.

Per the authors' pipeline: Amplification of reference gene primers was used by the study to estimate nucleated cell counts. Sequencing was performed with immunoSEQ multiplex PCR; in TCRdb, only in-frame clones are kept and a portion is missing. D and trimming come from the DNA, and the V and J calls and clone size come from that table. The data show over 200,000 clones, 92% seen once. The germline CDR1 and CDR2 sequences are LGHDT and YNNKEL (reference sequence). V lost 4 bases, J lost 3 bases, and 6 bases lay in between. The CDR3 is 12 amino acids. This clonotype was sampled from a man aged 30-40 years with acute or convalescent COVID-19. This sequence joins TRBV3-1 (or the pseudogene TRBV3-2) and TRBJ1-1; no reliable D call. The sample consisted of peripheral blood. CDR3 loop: CASSPRDTEAFF. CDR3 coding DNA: TGTGCCAGCAGCCCACGGGACACTGAAGCTTTCTTT.